This T cell receptor beta chain comes out of a study of T cells in Graves' hyperthyroidism and ophthalmopathy. Study background: Prior to any treatment, at the point of initial diagnosis, peripheral blood was collected. Study conclusions and caveats: Most clonotypes expanded in thyroid above 0.001 were likewise present in blood.

Trimming shortened V by 0 bases and J by 0 bases, and 12 bases separated the two germline ends. This CDR3 has 15 amino acids. Germline V gene sequence: CDR1 DFQATT, CDR2 SNEGSKA (reference sequence). This clonotype was seen many times. The antigen is not known. TCR beta CDR3 regions were amplified from RNA transcripts. When the TCR CDR3 underwent first-round RT-PCR, the HTBI primer set was used. TCRdb used MiXCR to reprocess the multiplex PCR reads, holding one entry per CDR3 protein. The repertoire holds 300,000 to 450,000 distinct CDR3 sequences, with roughly 15% as singletons. Patients affected by ophthalmopathy presented a Clinical Activity Score of at least 3, a NOSPECS grade of at least 4, and disease duration below 3 months. Fresh peripheral blood, less than 11 ml of it, supplied the PBMCs.

The V and J genes are TRBV20-1 and TRBJ2-7; tentative D call: TRBD2 (7 bases). Sequencing was performed on blood. The TCR sequence derives from a woman between 25 and 40 years old with Graves' ophthalmopathy. CDR3 region: CSARDMRGPSYEQYF. CDR3 DNA sequence: TGCAGTGCTAGAGATATGCGGGGGCCCTCCTACGAGCAGTACTTC.